The rows below give T cell receptor beta chains drawn from one sample of a study of blood T cell repertoires in COVID-19. Data came from immunoSEQ multiplex PCR; TCRdb stores just in-frame clones and leaves some out. The repertoire includes 54,000 or so clones, roughly four fifths of them detected once, and about 2% sits in the top ten. The sequenced sample was peripheral blood. These receptors were taken from a woman aged 60-75 years with acute or convalescent COVID-19. Each CDR3 is given with its conserved first and last residue. Fields, in order: D gene, V gene, clone size, J gene, CDR3 DNA, CDR3 protein. D genes are given only for firm matches. Clone size, where shown, is once, few, many, or a class for clones that have expanded.

d_gene: NA; v_gene: TRBV18; abundance: NA; j_gene: TRBJ1-4; CDR3nt: TGTGCCAGCTCACCTGCGGGTCCGGTCGAAAAACTGTTTTTT; CDR3aa: CASSPAGPVEKLFF
d_gene: NA; v_gene: TRBV19; abundance: NA; j_gene: TRBJ2-5; CDR3nt: TGTGCCAGTAGTATCAGGGTCGGGGAGACCCAGTACTTC; CDR3aa: CASSIRVGETQYF
d_gene: NA; v_gene: TRBV1; abundance: NA; j_gene: TRBJ2-7; CDR3nt: TGCACCAGCAGCCACTTAGCGGGAGGACAATCCTACGAGCAGTACTTC; CDR3aa: CTSSHLAGGQSYEQYF
d_gene: NA; v_gene: TRBV5-1; abundance: few; j_gene: TRBJ2-2; CDR3nt: TGCGCCAGCAGCTTTAGCGGCACCGGGGAGCTGTTTTTT; CDR3aa: CASSFSGTGELFF
d_gene: TRBD1; v_gene: TRBV28; abundance: NA; j_gene: TRBJ1-4; CDR3nt: TGTGCCAGCAGTCCGTTAGGGGGCAGAGACGAAAAACTGTTTTTT; CDR3aa: CASSPLGGRDEKLFF
d_gene: NA; v_gene: TRBV11-2; abundance: NA; j_gene: TRBJ2-7; CDR3nt: TGTGCCAGCAGCTGGGAAGGTGGGGGGGAGCAGTACTTC; CDR3aa: CASSWEGGGEQYF
d_gene: NA; v_gene: TRBV18; abundance: NA; j_gene: TRBJ1-2; CDR3nt: TGTGCCAGCTCACCTCCTTCTGTGGTTGGGCTTAACTATGGCTACACCTTC; CDR3aa: CASSPPSVVGLNYGYTF
d_gene: NA; v_gene: TRBV24-1; abundance: once; j_gene: TRBJ2-1; CDR3nt: TGTGCCACCAGTGATTTATTCGATCGCGAGAATGAGCAGTTCTTC; CDR3aa: CATSDLFDRENEQFF
d_gene: NA; v_gene: TRBV28; abundance: few; j_gene: TRBJ1-1; CDR3nt: TGTGCCAGCAGTTTAGGGACCGGGAGAGGGAAAGCTTTCTTT; CDR3aa: CASSLGTGRGKAFF
d_gene: NA; v_gene: TRBV5-6; abundance: NA; j_gene: TRBJ1-6; CDR3nt: TGTGCCAGCAGCTTCTCTCCTTCCTATAATTCACCCCTCCACTTT; CDR3aa: CASSFSPSYNSPLHF
d_gene: TRBD1; v_gene: TRBV30; abundance: NA; j_gene: TRBJ1-6; CDR3nt: TGTGCCTGCCGTCCCGGGACAGGGAATTCACCCCTCCACTTT; CDR3aa: CACRPGTGNSPLHF
d_gene: NA; v_gene: TRBV21-1; abundance: NA; j_gene: TRBJ1-5; CDR3nt: TGTGCCAGCAGCAAGCGAAGGTCCCACGGGGGGCCATATAGCAATCAGCCCCAGCATTTT; CDR3aa: CASSKRRSHGGPYSNQPQHF